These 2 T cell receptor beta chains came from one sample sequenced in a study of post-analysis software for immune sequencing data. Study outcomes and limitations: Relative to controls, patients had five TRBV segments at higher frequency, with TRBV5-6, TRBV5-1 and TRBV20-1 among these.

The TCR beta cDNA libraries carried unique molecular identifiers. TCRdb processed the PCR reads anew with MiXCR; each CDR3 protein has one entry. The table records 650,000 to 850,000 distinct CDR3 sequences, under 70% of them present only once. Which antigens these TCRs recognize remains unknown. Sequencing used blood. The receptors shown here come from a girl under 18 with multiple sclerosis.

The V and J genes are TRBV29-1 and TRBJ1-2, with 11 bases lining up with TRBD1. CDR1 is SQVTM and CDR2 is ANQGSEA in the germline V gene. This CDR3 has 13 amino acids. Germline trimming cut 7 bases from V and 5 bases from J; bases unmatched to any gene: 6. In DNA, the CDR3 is TGCAGCGGCTGGACAGGGGGCGAATATGGCTACACCTTC. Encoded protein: CSGWTGGEYGYTF.

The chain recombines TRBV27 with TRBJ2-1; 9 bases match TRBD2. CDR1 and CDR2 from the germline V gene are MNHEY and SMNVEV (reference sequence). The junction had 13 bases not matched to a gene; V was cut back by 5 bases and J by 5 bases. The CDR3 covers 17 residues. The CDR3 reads CASSHHRGRAPHNEQFF. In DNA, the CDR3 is TGTGCCAGCAGTCACCACCGCGGGAGGGCCCCTCACAATGAGCAGTTCTTC.